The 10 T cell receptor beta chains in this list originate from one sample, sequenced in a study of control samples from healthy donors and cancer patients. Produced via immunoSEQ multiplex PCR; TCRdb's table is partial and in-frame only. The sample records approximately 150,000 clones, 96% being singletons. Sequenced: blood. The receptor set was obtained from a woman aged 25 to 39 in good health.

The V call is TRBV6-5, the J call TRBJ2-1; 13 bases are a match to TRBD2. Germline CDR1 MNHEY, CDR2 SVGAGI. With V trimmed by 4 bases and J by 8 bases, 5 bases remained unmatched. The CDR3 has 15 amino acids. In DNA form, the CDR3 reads TGTGCCAGCAGTTCCACTAGCGGGGGGGCGGATGAGCAGTTCTTC. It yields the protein CASSSTSGGADEQFF.

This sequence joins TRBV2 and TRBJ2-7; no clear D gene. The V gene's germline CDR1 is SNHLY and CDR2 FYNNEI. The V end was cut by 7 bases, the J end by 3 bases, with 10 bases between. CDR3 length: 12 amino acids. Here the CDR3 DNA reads TGTGCCAGCACCCTTCTGGTCTACGAGCAGTACTTC. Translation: CASTLLVYEQYF.

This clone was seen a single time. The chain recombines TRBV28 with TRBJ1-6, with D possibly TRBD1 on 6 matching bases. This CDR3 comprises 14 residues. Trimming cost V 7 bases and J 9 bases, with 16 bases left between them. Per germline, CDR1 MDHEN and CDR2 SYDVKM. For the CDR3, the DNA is TGTGCCAGCACCCCGTTGGGGGCTAGTTCACCCCTCCACTTT. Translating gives CASTPLGASSPLHF.

Here the CDR3 reads CASSESSSRVGQPQHF. The CDR3 coding sequence is TGTGCCAGCAGTGAATCCTCTTCCAGGGTCGGTCAGCCCCAGCATTTT. The genes are TRBV6-1 and TRBJ1-5, with D possibly TRBD1 on 5 matching bases. Between the trimmed V and J ends, which lost 2 bases and 6 bases, there was a span of 17 bases. The CDR3 runs 16 residues. CDR1 is MNHNS, CDR2 SASEGT, per germline.

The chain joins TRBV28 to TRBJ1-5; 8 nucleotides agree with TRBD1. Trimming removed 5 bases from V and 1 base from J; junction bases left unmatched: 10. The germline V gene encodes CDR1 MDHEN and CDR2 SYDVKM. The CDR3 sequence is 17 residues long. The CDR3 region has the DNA TGTGCCAGCAGTCGACCCCGCGGACAGGGCAGCAATCAGCCCCAGCATTTT. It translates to CASSRPRGQGSNQPQHF.

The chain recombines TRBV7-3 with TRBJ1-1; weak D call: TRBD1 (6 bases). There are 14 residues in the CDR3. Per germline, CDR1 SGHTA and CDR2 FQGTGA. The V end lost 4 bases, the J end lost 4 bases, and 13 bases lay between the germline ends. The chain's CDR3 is CASSSGQSGTEAFF. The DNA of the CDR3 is TGTGCCAGCAGCTCCGGACAGTCGGGCACTGAAGCTTTCTTT.

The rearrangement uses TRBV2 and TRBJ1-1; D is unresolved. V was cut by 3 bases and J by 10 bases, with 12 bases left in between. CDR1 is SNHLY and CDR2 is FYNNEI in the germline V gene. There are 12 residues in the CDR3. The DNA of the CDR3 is TGTGCCAGCAGTGACCAAGTTCCCGGAGCTTTCTTT. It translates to CASSDQVPGAFF.

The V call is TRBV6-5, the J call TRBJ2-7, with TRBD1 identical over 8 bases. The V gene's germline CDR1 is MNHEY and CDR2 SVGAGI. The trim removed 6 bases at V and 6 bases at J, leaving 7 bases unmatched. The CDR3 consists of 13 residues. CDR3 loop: CASSRDRWGEQYF. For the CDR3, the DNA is TGTGCCAGCAGCCGGGACAGGTGGGGCGAGCAGTACTTC.

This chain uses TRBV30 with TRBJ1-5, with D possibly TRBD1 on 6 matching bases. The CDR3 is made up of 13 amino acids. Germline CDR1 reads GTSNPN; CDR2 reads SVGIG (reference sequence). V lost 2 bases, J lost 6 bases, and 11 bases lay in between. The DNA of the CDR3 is TGTGCCTGGAGTACAGGGAGGGGTCAGCCCCAGCATTTT. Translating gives CAWSTGRGQPQHF.

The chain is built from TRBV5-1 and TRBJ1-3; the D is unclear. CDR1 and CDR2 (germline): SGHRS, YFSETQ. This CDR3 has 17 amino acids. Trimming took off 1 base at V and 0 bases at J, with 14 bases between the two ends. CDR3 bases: TGCGCCAGCAGCTTGTCCCCGACGGTTCTCTCTGGAAACACCATATATTTT. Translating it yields CASSLSPTVLSGNTIYF.